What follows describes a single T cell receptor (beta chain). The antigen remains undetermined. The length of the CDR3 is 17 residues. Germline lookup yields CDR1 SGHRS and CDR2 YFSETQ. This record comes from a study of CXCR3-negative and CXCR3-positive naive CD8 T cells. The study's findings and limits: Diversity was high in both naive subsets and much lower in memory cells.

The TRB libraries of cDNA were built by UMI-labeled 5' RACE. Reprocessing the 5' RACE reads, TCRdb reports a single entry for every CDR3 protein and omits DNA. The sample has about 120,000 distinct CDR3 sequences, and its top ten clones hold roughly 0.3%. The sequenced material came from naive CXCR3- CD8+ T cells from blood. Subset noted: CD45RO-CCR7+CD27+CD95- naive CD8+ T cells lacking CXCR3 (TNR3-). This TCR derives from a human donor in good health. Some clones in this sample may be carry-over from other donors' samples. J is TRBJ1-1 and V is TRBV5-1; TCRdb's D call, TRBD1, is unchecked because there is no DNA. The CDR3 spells CASSFPNLTGTSTEAFF.